This TCR beta chain was observed in a study of blood T cell repertoires in COVID-19. This CDR3 is 15 amino acids long. V trimming: 3 bases; J trimming: 13 bases; junction bases outside the gene matches: 15. Germline CDR1 reads SGHRS; CDR2 reads YFSETQ. Only in-frame clones appear in the TCRdb table, and some are missing; sequencing was by immunoSEQ multiplex PCR. Among some 95,000 clones listed, over 75% were seen once. This TCR came from a man between 70 and 80 years old with acute or convalescent COVID-19. The sequencing input was peripheral blood. V is TRBV5-1 and J is TRBJ1-2; 10 bases align to TRBD1. For the CDR3, the DNA is TGCGCCAGCAGCTACGGGGGACAGGGGTCCCAAGCGAGCACCTTC. Its translation is CASSYGGQGSQASTF.